Below are 27 T cell receptor beta chains sequenced from a single sample in a study of shared clonotypes between healthy human individuals. Generated by immunoSEQ multiplex PCR, the TCRdb table keeps only in-frame clones and is missing some. Altogether some 1,900,000 clones are present, roughly 94% being singletons, with the ten largest covering less than 1.5%. As defined, naive CD8 cells were CD45RO-negative and positively selected for CCR7, with terminally differentiated effector memory CD45RA+ cells excluded. Input material: naive CD8+ T cells sorted from blood. The receptor set was obtained from a man aged 18 to 30 in good health.

The genes are TRBV7-9 and TRBJ2-7, with TRBD2 matching over 10 bases. Germline-derived CDR1 and CDR2 are SEHNR and FQNEAQ (reference sequence). V lost 5 bases, J lost 1 base, and 11 bases stayed unmatched. The CDR3 covers 17 residues. The CDR3 protein is CASSLTSGPTPSYEQYF. The DNA for the CDR3 is TGTGCCAGCAGCCTGACTAGCGGGCCTACCCCTTCCTACGAGCAGTACTTC.

The rearrangement joins TRBV11-2 to TRBJ2-1; the D call may be TRBD1 or TRBD2 (5 bases each). The germline V and J ends were trimmed by 5 bases and 4 bases, with 24 bases remaining between them. This CDR3 is 18 amino acids long. Germline assignment: CDR1 SGHAT and CDR2 FQNNGV. The CDR3 nucleotides are TGTGCCAGCAGCCCTCAATACTCCGGGACCGGTAGGTACAATGAGCAGTTCTTC. Its protein product is CASSPQYSGTGRYNEQFF.

In nucleotides, the CDR3 is TGTGCCAGCAGCCGGACAGGCCCAACTAATGAAAAACTGTTTTTT. Amino acids: CASSRTGPTNEKLFF. This rearrangement joins TRBV7-9 to TRBJ1-4, with 7 bases matching TRBD1. The germline CDR1 and CDR2 sequences are SEHNR and FQNEAQ (reference sequence). The CDR3 has 15 residues. Losses at the gene ends were 5 bases for V and 0 bases for J; bases not matched to a gene: 3.

In its sample, this clone was seen once. The V and J genes are TRBV19 and TRBJ2-3, with TRBD1 identical over 10 bases. Trimming removed 3 bases from V and 0 bases from J; junction bases left unmatched: 12. Germline CDR1 LNHDA, CDR2 SQIVND (reference sequence). This CDR3 is 19 amino acids long. The DNA for the CDR3 is TGTGCCAGTAGTATGGTCGGGACAGGGGCCCTTTTGAGCACAGATACGCAGTATTTT. It translates to CASSMVGTGALLSTDTQYF. The full variable domain, with the rest looked up from reference TRBV19 and TRBJ2-3, is DGGITQSPKYLFRKEGQNVTLSCEQNLNHDAMYWYRQDPGQGLRLIYYSQIVNDFQKGDIAEGYSVSREKKESFPLTVTSAQKNPTAFYLCASSMVGTGALLSTDTQYFGPGTRLTVL.

The chain links TRBV9 to TRBJ2-1, with 12 bases identical to TRBD2. J was trimmed by 0 bases and V by 2 bases; bases with no gene match: 6. Germline V gene sequence: CDR1 SGDLS, CDR2 YYNGEE. This CDR3 comprises 18 residues. CDR3 loop: CASSVLGLAGNSYNEQFF. The CDR3 DNA is TGTGCCAGCAGCGTTTTAGGACTAGCGGGGAACTCCTACAATGAGCAGTTCTTC.

With respect to this clone: This sample also contains other DNA sequences that code for the same CDR3. The chain has TRBV27 and TRBJ2-3; D remains unclear. V lost 6 bases to trimming and J lost 6 bases, with 10 bases between them. CDR1 MNHEY and CDR2 SMNVEV come from the germline V gene (reference sequence). The CDR3 runs to 12 residues. DNA for the CDR3: TGTGCCAGCAGCCCTCTGGGTGATACGCAGTATTTT. Residues: CASSPLGDTQYF.

The chain is built from TRBV10-3 and TRBJ2-7, with TRBD2 matching over 12 bases. Looked up from germline, CDR1 is ENHRY and CDR2 is SYGVKD. The CDR3 is made up of 16 amino acids. The V gene end was trimmed by 10 bases and the J gene end by 5 bases; junction bases not matched to a gene: 15. CDR3: CATEDLAGGGLDEQYF. The CDR3 region has the DNA TGTGCCACAGAAGACCTAGCGGGAGGGGGCTTGGACGAGCAGTACTTC.

Notes on this clone: Distinct nucleotide sequences in the sample also encode this CDR3. This chain connects TRBV14 to TRBJ2-7, with 10 bases fitting TRBD2. The trim removed 4 bases at V and 1 base at J, leaving 4 bases unmatched. This CDR3 is built from 15 residues. CDR1 is SGHDN and CDR2 is FVKESK in the germline V gene. Here the CDR3 DNA reads TGTGCCAGCAGCCTGGGACTAGCGTCTTCCTACGAGCAGTACTTC. Protein: CASSLGLASSYEQYF.

This clone was seen a single time. The CDR3 here is CASSPRRESYEQYF. The CDR3 DNA sequence: TGCGCCAGCAGCCCAAGACGGGAATCCTACGAGCAGTACTTC. The chain recombines TRBV4-1 with TRBJ2-7; a weak D match, TRBD2 (5 bases). Trimming removed 4 bases at V and 1 base at J, with 11 bases between. Germline loops: CDR1 MGHRA, CDR2 YSYEKL. This CDR3 has 14 amino acids.

The CDR3 here is CASSYFTGGDYGYTF. CDR3 in DNA: TGTGCCAGCAGTTATTTTACAGGGGGCGACTATGGCTACACCTTC. This chain uses TRBV6-5 with TRBJ1-2, with TRBD1 matching 9 bases. This CDR3 is built from 15 residues. V was pared by 3 bases and J by 3 bases, with 5 bases of the junction left unmatched. Per germline, CDR1 MNHEY and CDR2 SVGAGI.

The chain carries TRBV28 and TRBJ1-5; possible D gene TRBD1, 6 bases. This CDR3 is 16 amino acids long. The germline CDR1 and CDR2 sequences are MDHEN and SYDVKM. Deletions cut 2 bases from V and 0 bases from J, with 11 bases between. CDR3 nucleotides: TGTGCCAGCAGTTTAAGGGGGAGCTATAGCAATCAGCCCCAGCATTTT. Its translation: CASSLRGSYSNQPQHF.

In this sample, this clone turned up once. This chain connects TRBV5-4 to TRBJ2-1; 8 bases line up with TRBD1. The CDR3 is 13 amino acids. J was trimmed by 7 bases and V by 4 bases; bases with no gene match: 4. Looked up from germline, CDR1 is SGHNT and CDR2 is YYREEE (reference sequence). In nucleotides, the CDR3 is TGTGCCAGCAGCAGGACAGGGTCTAATGAGCAGTTCTTC. Its protein product is CASSRTGSNEQFF. The whole variable domain, filled in from reference TRBV5-4 and TRBJ2-1, reads ETGVTQSPTHLIKTRGQQVTLRCSSQSGHNTVSWYQQALGQGPQFIFQYYREEENGRGNFPPRFSGLQFPNYSSELNVNALELDDSALYLCASSRTGSNEQFFGPGTRLTVL.

This sequence joins TRBV13 and TRBJ2-7; D possibly corresponds to TRBD2 (5 bases). Germline V CDR1 and CDR2: PRHDT, FYEKMQ (reference sequence). V shed 1 base and J shed 6 bases, with 13 bases lying between them. The CDR3 consists of 14 residues. CDR3 amino acids: CASSLALSAVEQYF. CDR3 in DNA: TGTGCCAGCAGCTTAGCTTTGTCAGCGGTCGAGCAGTACTTC.

The chain has TRBV7-8 and TRBJ2-7; 10 bases are shared with TRBD1. With V trimmed by 5 bases and J by 6 bases, 7 bases remained unmatched. The germline gives CDR1 SGHVS, CDR2 FQNEAQ. The CDR3 is 14 amino acids. The CDR3 bases are TGTGCCAGCAGCCCCGGGACAGGGGATTTCGAGCAGTACTTC. This encodes CASSPGTGDFEQYF.

The chain recombines TRBV9 with TRBJ2-5, with D perhaps matching TRBD1 (6 bases). Trimming stripped 3 bases from V and 1 base from J, with 13 bases between. CDR3 length equals 15 residues. The germline gives CDR1 SGDLS, CDR2 YYNGEE. CDR3 amino acids: CASSEAGALQETQYF. The CDR3, as DNA: TGTGCCAGCAGCGAGGCAGGGGCCCTCCAAGAGACCCAGTACTTC.

The chain uses TRBV7-8 and TRBJ2-3, with D unresolved. This CDR3 region has 13 residues. Trimming took 4 bases from V and 4 from J, leaving 9 bases between them. CDR1 is SGHVS, CDR2 FQNEAQ, per germline. CDR3 protein: CASSSRSADTQYF. CDR3 in DNA: TGTGCCAGCAGCTCTCGGTCCGCAGATACGCAGTATTTT.

The chain employs TRBV7-8 and TRBJ2-7; 15 bases match TRBD2. Germline CDR1 SGHVS, CDR2 FQNEAQ. This CDR3 is 17 amino acids long. V was pared by 3 bases and J by 6 bases, with 9 bases of the junction left unmatched. Written as DNA, the CDR3 is TGTGCCAGCAGCTTCGGACTAGCGGGGGGGGAGCCCTCCGAGCAGTACTTC. Encoded protein: CASSFGLAGGEPSEQYF.

A remark on this clone: Different DNA sequences within this sample yield the same CDR3. The chain uses TRBV30 and TRBJ2-1; possible D gene TRBD1, 5 bases. The germline V and J ends were trimmed by 2 bases and 7 bases, with 6 bases remaining between them. CDR3 length: 11 residues. The germline V gene has CDR1 GTSNPN and CDR2 SVGIG (reference sequence). The CDR3 DNA reads as TGTGCCTGGAGTCAGGGTAATGAGCAGTTCTTC. This encodes CAWSQGNEQFF.

The V and J genes are TRBV4-3 and TRBJ2-1; 12 bases align to TRBD2. The V gene's germline CDR1 is LGHNA and CDR2 YSLEER. The V segment lost 2 bases and the J segment 8 bases; nucleotides outside the gene matches: 7. This CDR3 has 16 amino acids. CDR3 sequence reads: CASSQTLAGGPHEQFF. In DNA, the CDR3 is TGCGCCAGCAGCCAAACCCTAGCGGGAGGGCCCCATGAGCAGTTCTTC.

This clone was observed a few times. This sample includes further DNA sequences coding for the same CDR3. The chain couples TRBV2 to TRBJ2-7; D is ambiguous. The germline V gene encodes CDR1 SNHLY and CDR2 FYNNEI. V lost 3 bases to trimming and J lost 0 bases, with 0 bases between them. The CDR3 extends over 11 amino acids. The CDR3 nucleotides are TGTGCCAGCAGTGACTCCTACGAGCAGTACTTC. The encoded protein is CASSDSYEQYF.

This rearrangement joins TRBV4-1 to TRBJ1-1, with D possibly matching TRBD1 (6 bases). The CDR3 consists of 15 residues. Germline CDR1 and CDR2: MGHRA and YSYEKL. V shed 10 bases and J shed 0 bases, with 18 bases lying between them. The CDR3 DNA reads as TGCGCCACCACCTATTCCACAGGGATGAACACTGAAGCTTTCTTT. The encoded protein is CATTYSTGMNTEAFF.

V usage is TRBV28 and J usage is TRBJ1-1, with D uncertain. From germline, CDR1 is MDHEN and CDR2 SYDVKM. Trimming stripped 6 bases from V and 5 bases from J, with 19 bases between. CDR3 size: 15 residues. DNA of the CDR3: TGTGCCAGCAGGCGCTCCTACGATGTTCGAACTGAAGCTTTCTTT. Residues: CASRRSYDVRTEAFF.

The J gene is TRBJ1-1, the V gene TRBV7-9, with 7 bases lining up with TRBD1. CDR1 and CDR2 from the germline V gene are SEHNR and FQNEAQ (reference sequence). The CDR3 extends over 15 amino acids. Germline trimming cut 5 bases from V and 4 bases from J; bases unmatched to any gene: 10. The CDR3 DNA reads TGTGCCAGCAGCGTACCACTGACAGGGTTCACTGAAGCTTTCTTT. Its protein product is CASSVPLTGFTEAFF.

This sequence joins TRBV9 and TRBJ2-6; 9 nucleotides agree with TRBD2. CDR3 length: 16 residues. With 3 bases clipped from V and 0 bases from J, the junction kept 1 base outside the gene matches. The germline V gene encodes CDR1 SGDLS and CDR2 YYNGEE. The CDR3 loop reads CASSGSGSSGANVLTF. The CDR3 DNA is TGTGCCAGCAGCGGTAGCGGGAGCTCTGGGGCCAACGTCCTGACTTTC.

This clone showed up just once. The chain uses TRBV7-3 and TRBJ1-2; 7 nucleotides align to TRBD1. Germline CDR1 is SGHTA and CDR2 is FQGTGA. Germline trimming cut 4 bases from V and 3 bases from J; bases unmatched to any gene: 2. CDR3 size: 13 residues. The CDR3 sequence: CASSSQGHYGYTF. CDR3 coding DNA: TGTGCCAGCAGCTCACAGGGGCACTATGGCTACACCTTC.

This clone came up once. V usage is TRBV6-6 and J usage is TRBJ2-5; 10 positions agree with TRBD2. In germline, CDR1 is MNHNY, CDR2 SVGAGI (reference sequence). The junction had 3 bases not matched to a gene; V was cut back by 5 bases and J by 3 bases. This CDR3 region has 14 residues. The chain's CDR3 is CASSQGLAEETQYF. The DNA for the CDR3 is TGTGCCAGCAGTCAAGGACTAGCGGAAGAGACCCAGTACTTC.

This chain joins TRBV28 and TRBJ1-4, with 8 bases aligning to TRBD1. The CDR3 has 15 residues. The germline V gene has CDR1 MDHEN and CDR2 SYDVKM. V lost 6 bases, J lost 7 bases, and 10 bases stayed unmatched. CDR3 sequence: CASSPGQGGIEKLFF. CDR3 DNA: TGTGCCAGCAGCCCCGGACAGGGAGGGATTGAAAAACTGTTTTTT.